This T cell receptor (beta chain) comes out of a study of blood T cell repertoires in COVID-19. The table came from immunoSEQ multiplex PCR; TCRdb's copy has only in-frame clones and leaves some out. The table lists over 200,000 clones, about 85% of them singletons. Germline assignment: CDR1 SGHRS and CDR2 YFSETQ. The CDR3 runs 15 residues. The ends were cut back, 2 bases at V and 2 bases at J, with 13 bases in the middle. This receptor was obtained from a woman aged 80 or over with active or convalescent COVID-19. Specimen: peripheral blood. The V call is TRBV5-1, the J call TRBJ2-5; TRBD1 might be the D (6 bases). The CDR3 DNA reads TGCGCCAGCAGCTTTCAGGACAGCTTTCAAGAGACCCAGTACTTC. Amino acids: CASSFQDSFQETQYF.